This T cell receptor (beta chain) was retrieved from a study of blood T cells in healthy people across ages. Study-level information: For every two T cells, template switching captured about one barcoded beta molecule. The study's findings and limits: Age brought a roughly linear fall in TCR beta diversity measured per million T cells. Long-lived donors carried more naive CD4+ cells and greater diversity than aged donors.

PCR was performed a second time for roughly 7 to 11 cycles using a sample-barcoded 5' primer and a J-beta primer mix. TCRdb fed the 5' RACE reads into MiXCR, producing one record per CDR3 protein. The sample yields 1.4 million or so distinct CDR3 sequences, 42% seen once. In its sample, this clonotype was seen once. Its antigen is unidentified. Germline-derived CDR1 and CDR2 are DFQATT and SNEGSKA (reference sequence). The V gene lost 1 base and the J gene lost 2 bases, with 14 bases spanning the gap. CDR3 size: 15 residues. This rearrangement joins TRBV20-1 to TRBJ1-1; unclear D gene. Sequencing was carried out using blood. This sequence was found in a woman aged 18-30 years in good health. The CDR3 DNA is TGCAGTGCTAGAGCCGGCGAAAGACAAAACACTGAAGCTTTCTTT. This encodes CSARAGERQNTEAFF.